This T cell receptor (beta chain) appears in the sequencing data of a study of shared clonotypes between healthy human individuals. A note on this clone: Its antigen is as yet unknown.

This CDR3 contains 14 residues. CDR1 is SGHRS, CDR2 YFSETQ, per germline. V gave up 1 base and J gave up 7 bases, with 11 bases separating them. Method: immunoSEQ multiplex PCR; TCRdb's copy keeps in-frame clones and lacks some. Of approximately 1.1 million clones in the sample, around three quarters were seen once. Study findings and constraints: Clonotypes shared by all four donors outscored non-shared clonotypes in generation probability.

Sequencing used memory CD4+ T cells from PBMCs. Subset given: CD45RA-negative fraction. The receptor comes from a man in his late teens or twenties in good health. Some clones in this sample may be carry-over from other donors' samples. The J gene is TRBJ1-4, the V gene TRBV5-1, with D perhaps matching TRBD1 (5 bases). In nucleotides, the CDR3 is TGCGCCAGCAGCTTGATTGGGACCACTGAAAAACTGTTTTTT. Its translation: CASSLIGTTEKLFF.